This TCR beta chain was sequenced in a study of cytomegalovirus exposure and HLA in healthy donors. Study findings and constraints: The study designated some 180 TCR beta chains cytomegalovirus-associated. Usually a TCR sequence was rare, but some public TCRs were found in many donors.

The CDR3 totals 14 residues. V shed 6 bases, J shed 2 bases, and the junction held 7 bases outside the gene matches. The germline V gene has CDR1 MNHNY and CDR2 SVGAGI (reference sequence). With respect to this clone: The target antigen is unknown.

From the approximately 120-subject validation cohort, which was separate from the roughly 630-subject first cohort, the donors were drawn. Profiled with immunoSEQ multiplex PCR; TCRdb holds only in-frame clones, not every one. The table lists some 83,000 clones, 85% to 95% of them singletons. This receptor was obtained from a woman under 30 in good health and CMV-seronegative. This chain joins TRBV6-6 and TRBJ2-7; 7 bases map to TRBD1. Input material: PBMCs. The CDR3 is CASSDRDRAYEQYF. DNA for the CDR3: TGTGCCAGCAGCGACCGGGACAGAGCCTACGAGCAGTACTTC.